Given below is one TCR beta chain in context. Antigen: not known. These data belong to a study of OX40 agonist ivuxolimab in advanced cancers. The assay was immunoSEQ multiplex PCR, and TCRdb's table has in-frame clones only and misses some. Among under 70,000 clones listed, 80% to 90% were seen once. V dropped 3 bases and J dropped 1; count of bases not matched to a gene: 3. The CDR3 has 14 amino acids. The germline gives CDR1 SGHTA, CDR2 FQGNSA. Study-wide results and limits: Several nonresponders also turned out to have low normalized T-cell clonal expansion.

This specimen consisted of CD4+ or CD8+ T cells sorted from blood, obtained in a trial of the OX40 agonist ivuxolimab. This clonotype originated in an adult with an advanced solid tumor such as melanoma, head and neck, liver or kidney cancer. This chain uses TRBV7-2 with TRBJ2-7; 7 bases line up with TRBD1. The CDR3 spells CASSLRTGSYEQYF. The CDR3 DNA is TGTGCCAGCAGCTTGAGGACAGGATCCTACGAGCAGTACTTC.